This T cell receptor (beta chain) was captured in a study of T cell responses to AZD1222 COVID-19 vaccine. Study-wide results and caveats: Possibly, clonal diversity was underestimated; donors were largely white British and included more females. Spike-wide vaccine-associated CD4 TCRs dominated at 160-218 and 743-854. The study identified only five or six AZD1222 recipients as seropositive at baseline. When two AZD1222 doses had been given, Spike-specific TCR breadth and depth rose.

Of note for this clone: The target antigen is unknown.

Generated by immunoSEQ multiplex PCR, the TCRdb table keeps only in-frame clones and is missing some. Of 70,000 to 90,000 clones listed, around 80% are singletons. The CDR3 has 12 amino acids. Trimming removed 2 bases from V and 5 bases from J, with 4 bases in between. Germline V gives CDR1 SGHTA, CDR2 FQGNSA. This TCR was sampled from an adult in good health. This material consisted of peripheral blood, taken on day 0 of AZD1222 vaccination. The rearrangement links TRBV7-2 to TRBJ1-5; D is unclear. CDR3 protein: CASSLRDQPQHF. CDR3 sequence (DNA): TGTGCCAGCAGCTTACGAGATCAGCCCCAGCATTTT.